The 5 T cell receptor beta chains below were found in one sample sequenced in a study of blood T cell repertoires in COVID-19. Data came from immunoSEQ multiplex PCR; TCRdb stores just in-frame clones and leaves some out. The table lists approximately 10,000 clones, roughly 79% of them singletons, with over 35% in the top ten. The specimen sequenced was peripheral blood. These receptors all stem from a human donor in a cohort sampled during active COVID-19.

This clone occurred once. Written as DNA, the CDR3 is TGTGCCAGCAGCCAGGACAGGGTCTCCGTCTACGAGCAGTACTTC. It is translated as CASSQDRVSVYEQYF. The chain employs TRBV5-4 and TRBJ2-7; 8 bases are shared with TRBD1. The CDR3 extends over 15 amino acids. CDR1 is SGHNT and CDR2 is YYREEE in the germline V gene (reference sequence). Germline trimming cut 4 bases from V and 3 bases from J; bases unmatched to any gene: 9.

The chain carries TRBV11-2 and TRBJ2-7, with 9 bases lining up with TRBD1. The CDR3 is made up of 14 amino acids. Germline values: CDR1 SGHAT, CDR2 FQNNGV. V trimming: 5 bases; J trimming: 6 bases; junction bases outside the gene matches: 8. In nucleotides, the CDR3 is TGTGCCAGCAGCGCCCAGGACAGGGGTGGCGAGCAGTACTTC. This codes for CASSAQDRGGEQYF. Drawing the rest from reference TRBV11-2 and TRBJ2-7, the complete variable domain is EAGVAQSPRYKIIEKRQSVAFWCNPISGHATLYWYQQILGQGPKLLIQFQNNGVVDDSQLPKDRFSAERLKGVDSTLKIQPAKLEDSAVYLCASSAQDRGGEQYFGPGTRLTVT.

The CDR3 DNA is TGTGCCAGCAGTTTAGAAGTACAGTATAATTCACCCCTCCACTTT. It specifies CASSLEVQYNSPLHF. The V call is TRBV27, the J call TRBJ1-6; D is undetermined. The length of the CDR3 is 15 residues. CDR1 and CDR2 (germline): MNHEY, SMNVEV (reference sequence). Trimming took off 2 bases at V and 4 bases at J, with 9 bases between the two ends.

This clone was detected only once. The gene calls are TRBV20-1 and TRBJ1-1; the match to TRBD1 covers 9 bases. CDR3 length equals 12 residues. After removal of 3 bases from V and 7 bases from J, the junction contained 3 bases not matched to a gene. CDR1 and CDR2 from the germline V gene are DFQATT and SNEGSKA (reference sequence). The CDR3: CSASGTGNEAFF. CDR3 nucleotide sequence: TGCAGTGCTAGTGGGACAGGGAATGAAGCTTTCTTT.

This rearrangement joins TRBV5-1 to TRBJ1-4; TRBD1 aligns across 7 bases. This CDR3 is 14 amino acids long. V was pared by 3 bases and J by 4 bases, with 3 bases of the junction left unmatched. The V gene's germline CDR1 is SGHRS and CDR2 YFSETQ. CDR3 DNA: TGCGCCAGCAGCTCGGGACAGTTTAATGAAAAACTGTTTTTT. This gives the protein CASSSGQFNEKLFF.